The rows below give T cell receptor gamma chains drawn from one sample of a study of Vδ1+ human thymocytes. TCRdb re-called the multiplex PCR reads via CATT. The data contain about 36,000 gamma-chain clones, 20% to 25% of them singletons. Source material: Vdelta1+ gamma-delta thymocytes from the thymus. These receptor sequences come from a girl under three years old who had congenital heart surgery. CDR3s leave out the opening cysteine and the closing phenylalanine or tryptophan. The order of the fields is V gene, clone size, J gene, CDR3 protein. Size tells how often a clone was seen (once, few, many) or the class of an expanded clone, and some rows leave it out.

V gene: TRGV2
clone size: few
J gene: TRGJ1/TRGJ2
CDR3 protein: ATWAERRDYKKL

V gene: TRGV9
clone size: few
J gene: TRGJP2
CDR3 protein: ACSDWIKT

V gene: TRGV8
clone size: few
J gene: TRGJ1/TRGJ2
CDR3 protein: ATWDGTRPKKL

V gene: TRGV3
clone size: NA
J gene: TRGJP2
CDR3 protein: ATWEYATRIKT

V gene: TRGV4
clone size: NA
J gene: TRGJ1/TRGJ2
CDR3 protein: ATWDDTPRKKL

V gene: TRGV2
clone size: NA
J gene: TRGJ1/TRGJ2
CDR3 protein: ATWDGPPKKL

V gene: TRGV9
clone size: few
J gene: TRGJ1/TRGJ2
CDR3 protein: ALWEVQRNYYKKL

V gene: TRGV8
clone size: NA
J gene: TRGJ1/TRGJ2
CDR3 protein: ATWDFGPAHYYKKL

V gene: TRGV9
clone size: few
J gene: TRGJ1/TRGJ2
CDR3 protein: ALWEVRGLGDYKKL

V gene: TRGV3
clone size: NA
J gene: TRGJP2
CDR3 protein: ATWDIRGSDWIKT

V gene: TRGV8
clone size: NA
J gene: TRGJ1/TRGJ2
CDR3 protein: ATWDRTHGRRYKKL

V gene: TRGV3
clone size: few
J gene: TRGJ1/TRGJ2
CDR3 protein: APRYYKKL

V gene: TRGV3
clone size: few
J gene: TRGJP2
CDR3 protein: ATWDRRGSSDWIKT

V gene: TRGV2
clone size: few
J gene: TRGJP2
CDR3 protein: ATWDGQGDWIKT

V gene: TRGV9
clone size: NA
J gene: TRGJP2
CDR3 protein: ALWEGKGPSDWIKT

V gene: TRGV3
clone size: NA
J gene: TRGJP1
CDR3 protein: ATWDRPPTGWFKI